This T cell receptor beta chain was recorded in a study of regulatory T cells in long-lasting Graves disease. Study-wide results and caveats: TCR diversity was lower in persistent than newly diagnosed Graves' disease. Persistent patients shared more public clonotypes (fewer than 3,000) than newly diagnosed patients (approximately 960).

Time point specified: persistent/refractory GD, antithyroid drugs over 5 years with positive TRAb. The TCR library was prepared using RNA isolated from PBMCs. The germline V and J ends were trimmed by 4 bases and 7 bases, with 14 bases remaining between them. The CDR3 has 14 residues. Arm-PCR of CDR3 regions with iRepertoire HTBI primers generated TCR beta libraries. TCRdb re-derived calls from the multiplex PCR reads in MiXCR, one entry per CDR3 protein. Of a few hundred thousand distinct CDR3 sequences detected, about a quarter appear once; the ten largest clones hold approximately 25%. Details on this clonotype: Its antigen is unknown.

The chain employs TRBV12-3 or TRBV12-4 and TRBJ2-1; D possibly corresponds to TRBD2 (5 bases). The sequencing here drew on peripheral blood mononuclear cells (PBMCs), taken when the disease was refractory, from a patient treated with antithyroid drugs. The sequence was obtained from a female donor with Graves disease. Here the CDR3 reads CASSSSHLANEQFF. The CDR3 nucleotides read TGTGCCAGCAGTTCATCTCATCTAGCAAATGAGCAGTTCTTC.